This TCR beta chain was profiled in a study of PD-1 blockade in classical Hodgkin lymphoma. The protocol was immunoSEQ multiplex PCR, while the TCRdb copy is restricted to in-frame clones and leaves out a portion. This table has tens of thousands of clones, around 71% appearing once. Brentuximab vedotin exposure varied, and every patient relapsed after autologous stem cell transplantation. Patients' outcomes at their best amounted to complete response, partial response or progressive disease. In the case of this clone: Antigen specificity is unknown.

Trimming left V 1 base short and J 10 bases short, with 17 bases between. The CDR3 has 15 amino acids. In germline, CDR1 is MNHNY, CDR2 SVGAGI (reference sequence). Findings of the study overall: Excluded were patients who started nivolumab under 1 year after ASCT, a group that had lower diversity. As was reported, newly diagnosed patients showed lower baseline TCR diversity than healthy donors did.

The specimen comprised peripheral blood mononuclear cells (PBMCs), sampled before the second cycle of nivolumab. The clonotype comes from a human donor with classical Hodgkin lymphoma. The rearrangement links TRBV6-6 to TRBJ2-1, with D tentatively TRBD2 (6 bases). The CDR3 reads CASSYLRLGGDEQFF. The CDR3 DNA sequence: TGTGCCAGCAGTTACTTGAGATTGGGGGGAGACGAGCAGTTCTTC.